Following are 18 T cell receptor beta chains from one sample sequenced in a study of blood T cell repertoires in COVID-19. The method was immunoSEQ multiplex PCR; TCRdb's version includes in-frame clones alone and lacks a portion of them. The sample contains roughly 89,000 clones, around 80% of which appear only once. The sequencing input was peripheral blood. Receptor source: an elderly woman with acute or convalescent COVID-19.

This clone was picked up many times. The V gene is TRBV5-1, the J gene TRBJ1-3; D ambiguous. The CDR3 has 16 amino acids. Trimming stripped 0 bases from V and 0 bases from J, with 10 bases between. Per the germline V gene, CDR1 is SGHRS and CDR2 is YFSETQ. CDR3 loop: CASSLDAGTSGNTIYF. Here the CDR3 DNA reads TGCGCCAGCAGCTTGGATGCAGGAACCTCTGGAAACACCATATATTTT.

CDR3 DNA: TGTGCCAGCAGCCAACAGGGGACAGGGCGGGCTTTCTTT. The encoded protein is CASSQQGTGRAFF. The genes are TRBV14 and TRBJ1-1, with 9 bases fitting TRBD1. The germline CDR1 and CDR2 sequences are SGHDN and FVKESK. The V and J ends lost 2 bases and 11 bases, in that order; junction bases with no gene match: 6. The length of the CDR3 is 13 residues. Full variable domain (missing parts from reference TRBV14 and TRBJ1-1): EAGVTQFPSHSVIEKGQTVTLRCDPISGHDNLYWYRRVMGKEIKFLLHFVKESKQDESGMPNNRFLAERTGGTYSTLKVQPAELEDSGVYFCASSQQGTGRAFFGQGTRLTVV.

V gene TRBV11-2 combines with J gene TRBJ1-4; a possible D gene is TRBD1 (5 bases). V was shortened by 6 bases and J by 6 bases, with 14 bases between the two germline ends. This CDR3 has 14 amino acids. Per the germline V gene, CDR1 is SGHAT and CDR2 is FQNNGV. The CDR3 DNA reads as TGTGCCAGCAGGGGGGGAGGGTTCCATGAAAAACTGTTTTTT. The encoded protein is CASRGGGFHEKLFF.

The chain carries TRBV19 and TRBJ1-1; 7 bases agree with TRBD1. The length of the CDR3 is 15 residues. Trimming cost V 7 bases and J 0 bases; bases outside gene matches: 8. Germline CDR1 is LNHDA and CDR2 is SQIVND (reference sequence). The CDR3, as DNA: TGTGCCAGTATTTTATTACAGGGGATGAACACTGAAGCTTTCTTT. This codes for CASILLQGMNTEAFF.

This chain links TRBV5-8 with TRBJ2-3; D gene ambiguous. V dropped 0 bases and J dropped 2 bases, with 7 bases sitting between them. The germline V gene has CDR1 SGHTS and CDR2 YDEGEE. The CDR3 length is 14 residues. The CDR3 region is CASSLGRITDTQYF. For the CDR3, the DNA is TGTGCCAGCAGCTTGGGCAGAATCACAGATACGCAGTATTTT.

The V and J genes are TRBV3-1 (or the pseudogene TRBV3-2) and TRBJ2-7; D is possibly TRBD1 (5 bases). CDR3 size: 13 residues. Germline V lookup: CDR1 LGHDT, CDR2 YNNKEL (reference sequence). Between the trimmed V and J ends, which lost 3 bases and 5 bases, there was a span of 11 bases. CDR3: CASSHTQGHEQYF. The CDR3, as DNA: TGTGCCAGCAGCCATACGCAGGGTCACGAGCAGTACTTC.

This clone was picked up one time. The chain employs TRBV2 and TRBJ2-2; weak D call: TRBD1 (6 bases). The V end was cut by 4 bases, the J end by 6 bases, with 12 bases between. CDR3 size: 14 residues. The germline gives CDR1 SNHLY, CDR2 FYNNEI. The CDR3 DNA sequence: TGTGCCAGCAGTGCCAGGGGCTTTCCCGGGGAGCTGTTTTTT. This encodes CASSARGFPGELFF.

The chain is built from TRBV27 and TRBJ1-5, with 8 bases matching TRBD1. The CDR3 runs to 16 residues. The ends lost 6 bases at V and 2 bases at J; junction bases unmatched: 9. From germline, CDR1 is MNHEY and CDR2 SMNVEV (reference sequence). This CDR3 is CASRKDRAARNQPQHF. The CDR3 DNA follows: TGTGCCAGCAGGAAGGACAGGGCCGCGCGCAATCAGCCCCAGCATTTT.

This clone was seen just once. The gene calls are TRBV6-1 and TRBJ1-3; D not certain. CDR1 is MNHNS and CDR2 is SASEGT in the germline V gene. V was shortened by 1 base and J by 0 bases, with 13 bases between the two germline ends. This CDR3 has 17 residues. DNA of the CDR3: TGTGCCAGCAGTGAAGGGAGGCCCAGGAGCTCTGGAAACACCATATATTTT. Translation gives CASSEGRPRSSGNTIYF.

This chain connects TRBV9 to TRBJ2-1; the match to TRBD1 covers 10 bases. The CDR3 totals 17 residues. Trimming cost V 2 bases and J 6 bases; bases outside gene matches: 11. Germline V lookup: CDR1 SGDLS, CDR2 YYNGEE. The CDR3 is CASSVQTGTGVSNEQFF. Here the CDR3 DNA reads TGTGCCAGCAGCGTGCAAACCGGGACAGGGGTCAGCAATGAGCAGTTCTTC.

A single count supports this clone. The chain carries TRBV9 and TRBJ2-4, with D perhaps matching TRBD1 (5 bases). Trimming took 0 bases from V and 6 from J, leaving 13 bases between them. This CDR3 has 15 residues. The germline V gene encodes CDR1 SGDLS and CDR2 YYNGEE. CDR3 region: CASSVGGPGPNIQYF. The CDR3 region has the DNA TGTGCCAGCAGCGTAGGGGGCCCAGGCCCAAACATTCAGTACTTC.

V is TRBV7-9 and J is TRBJ1-2; 10 bases map to TRBD1. After removal of 10 bases from V and 5 bases from J, the junction contained 10 bases not matched to a gene. From germline, CDR1 is SEHNR and CDR2 FQNEAQ (reference sequence). There are 14 residues in the CDR3. DNA of the CDR3: TGTGCCACCAATCCCCAGGACAGGGGGTATGGCTACACCTTC. It is translated as CATNPQDRGYGYTF. The entire variable domain, with the rest obtained from reference TRBV7-9 and TRBJ1-2, is as follows: DTGVSQNPRHKITKRGQNVTFRCDPISEHNRLYWYRQTLGQGPEFLTYFQNEAQLEKSRLLSDRFSAERPKGSFSTLEIQRTEQGDSAMYLCATNPQDRGYGYTFGSGTRLTVV.

The chain links TRBV6-1 to TRBJ1-3; TRBD1 matches at 8 bases. Germline V lookup: CDR1 MNHNS, CDR2 SASEGT. The CDR3 contains 16 residues. V gave up 3 bases and J gave up 0 bases; unmatched junction bases: 4. CDR3 sequence (DNA): TGTGCCAGCAGTGAGACAGGGGTTAGCTCTGGAAACACCATATATTTT. It translates to CASSETGVSSGNTIYF.

The rearrangement joins TRBV25-1 to TRBJ1-6; the D gene is possibly TRBD1 (6 bases). Trimming shortened V by 4 bases and J by 7 bases, and 14 bases separated the two germline ends. Germline CDR1 MGHDK, CDR2 SYGVNS. This CDR3 is built from 15 residues. CDR3 sequence: CASSGRTGNNSPLHF. CDR3 nucleotides: TGTGCCAGCAGTGGCCGCACAGGGAACAATTCACCCCTCCACTTT.

The rearrangement uses TRBV7-9 and TRBJ2-1; 8 bases are shared with TRBD2. With V trimmed by 5 bases and J by 2 bases, 2 bases remained unmatched. The V gene's germline CDR1 is SEHNR and CDR2 FQNEAQ (reference sequence). The length of the CDR3 is 14 residues. CDR3 sequence (DNA): TGTGCCAGCAGCCCAGCGGGGGCCTACAATGAGCAGTTCTTC. This encodes CASSPAGAYNEQFF. The full variable domain, in which reference TRBV7-9 and TRBJ2-1 provide the parts outside the CDR3, is DTGVSQNPRHKITKRGQNVTFRCDPISEHNRLYWYRQTLGQGPEFLTYFQNEAQLEKSRLLSDRFSAERPKGSFSTLEIQRTEQGDSAMYLCASSPAGAYNEQFFGPGTRLTVL.

The V and J genes are TRBV5-1 and TRBJ1-1; TRBD1 is a possible D gene (6 bases). CDR1 and CDR2 from the germline V gene are SGHRS and YFSETQ. CDR3 length equals 15 residues. The V and J ends lost 4 bases and 1 base respectively, with 14 bases between them. The CDR3 protein is CASSRTGSGNTEAFF. CDR3 in DNA: TGCGCCAGCAGCAGAACAGGGTCGGGGAACACTGAAGCTTTCTTT. Full variable domain (remainder filled in from reference TRBV5-1 and TRBJ1-1): KAGVTQTPRYLIKTRGQQVTLSCSPISGHRSVSWYQQTPGQGLQFLFEYFSETQRNKGNFPGRFSGRQFSNSRSEMNVSTLELGDSALYLCASSRTGSGNTEAFFGQGTRLTVV.

The chain couples TRBV5-1 to TRBJ2-7; 7 nucleotides align to TRBD1. The V gene end was trimmed by 4 bases and the J gene end by 3 bases; junction bases not matched to a gene: 10. Germline V lookup: CDR1 SGHRS, CDR2 YFSETQ. The CDR3 consists of 15 residues. The CDR3 DNA reads as TGCGCCAGCAGCAATCATCCACGGACAGGCTACGAGCAGTACTTC. Translated, it gives CASSNHPRTGYEQYF.

The chain is built from TRBV9 and TRBJ1-2; D remains ambiguous. This CDR3 region has 11 residues. The germline V and J ends were trimmed by 1 base and 7 bases, with 5 bases remaining between them. Germline loops: CDR1 SGDLS, CDR2 YYNGEE. CDR3 sequence reads: CASSVPGGYTF. The CDR3 DNA reads TGTGCCAGCAGCGTACCGGGTGGCTACACCTTC.